The following is a T cell receptor (beta chain) sequence with its context. Its antigen is still unknown. The V and J ends lost 0 bases and 1 base, in that order; junction bases with no gene match: 3. CDR3 length: 15 residues. Libraries were prepared by immunoSEQ multiplex PCR; TCRdb keeps only in-frame clonotypes and omits some of them. The sample records over a million clones, about 76% being singletons. This specimen belongs to a study of shared clonotypes between healthy human individuals. Turning to the study itself: A few men and a couple of women, aged 18 to 49, were donors.

General study findings and limits: Of the naive CD4 clonotypes, about 5.4% were shared across four donors. In contrast to clonotypes shared by all four donors, non-shared clonotypes had lower generation probabilities.

The rearrangement links TRBV5-3 to TRBJ2-7, with TRBD1 identical over 8 bases. TRBV5-3 is classed as an ORF, of uncertain function. The receptor's source is a man aged 18 to 29 in good health. Sequenced sample: memory CD4+ T cells sorted from blood. The subset is: CD45RA-negative fraction. The CDR3 DNA follows: TGTGCCAGAAGCTTGGTCCGGACAGGGTCCTACGAGCAGTACTTC. Protein product: CARSLVRTGSYEQYF.